A selection of T cell receptor beta chains follows, all from one sample in a study of blood T cell repertoires in COVID-19. Produced via immunoSEQ multiplex PCR; TCRdb's table is partial and in-frame only. The table lists around 100,000 clones, roughly 86% of them singletons, with just under 20% in the top ten. Sequences were obtained from peripheral blood. The receptor source for this set is a human donor in a cohort sampled during active COVID-19. CDR3s include the opening cysteine and the closing phenylalanine or tryptophan. D genes are given only for firm matches. Clone size appears in some rows only: once, few, many, or a class for an expanded clone.

j_call: TRBJ2-2
v_call: TRBV7-2
d_call: TRBD2
clone_size: -
cdr3_aa: CASSLTSGRDTGELFF
cdr3_nt: TGTGCCAGCAGCTTGACTAGCGGGAGGGACACCGGGGAGCTGTTTTTT

j_call: TRBJ1-2
v_call: TRBV10-1
d_call: -
clone_size: few
cdr3_aa: CASSLGHTYGYTF
cdr3_nt: TGCGCCAGCAGTCTGGGACACACCTATGGCTACACCTTC

j_call: TRBJ1-1
v_call: TRBV27
d_call: -
clone_size: -
cdr3_aa: CASSSLPLSTEAFF
cdr3_nt: TGTGCCAGCAGTTCCCTCCCGTTGAGCACTGAAGCTTTCTTT

j_call: TRBJ2-1
v_call: TRBV5-1
d_call: TRBD2
clone_size: once
cdr3_aa: CASSFPAIQRRGGTSSYNEQFF
cdr3_nt: TGCGCCAGCAGCTTCCCGGCAATCCAGAGGCGCGGGGGAACCAGCTCCTACAATGAGCAGTTCTTC

j_call: TRBJ1-2
v_call: TRBV7-3
d_call: -
clone_size: -
cdr3_aa: CASSLTSGEHGYTF
cdr3_nt: TGTGCCAGCAGCTTAACGTCGGGGGAACATGGCTACACCTTC

j_call: TRBJ1-5
v_call: TRBV5-1
d_call: TRBD1
clone_size: -
cdr3_aa: CASSLSGQGNQPQHF
cdr3_nt: TGCGCCAGCAGCCTCTCCGGACAGGGCAATCAGCCCCAGCATTTT

j_call: TRBJ1-2
v_call: TRBV5-1
d_call: -
clone_size: -
cdr3_aa: CASSFGSGAEGYTF
cdr3_nt: TGCGCCAGCAGCTTTGGGTCAGGGGCGGAGGGCTACACCTTC

j_call: TRBJ2-3
v_call: TRBV11-2
d_call: TRBD2
clone_size: few
cdr3_aa: CASSLGASVTSANTQYF
cdr3_nt: TGTGCCAGCAGCTTAGGGGCCTCTGTGACTAGCGCGAATACGCAGTATTTT

j_call: TRBJ1-1
v_call: TRBV29-1
d_call: -
clone_size: -
cdr3_aa: CSALTGNTEAFF
cdr3_nt: TGCAGCGCATTGACAGGAAACACTGAAGCTTTCTTT

j_call: TRBJ2-3
v_call: TRBV6-2/TRBV6-3
d_call: TRBD2
clone_size: -
cdr3_aa: CASSYSKGLAGRSDTQYF
cdr3_nt: TGTGCCAGCAGTTACTCGAAGGGACTAGCGGGTCGTTCAGATACGCAGTATTTT

j_call: TRBJ2-1
v_call: TRBV6-2/TRBV6-3
d_call: TRBD2
clone_size: once
cdr3_aa: CASSYPTSGSRYEQFF
cdr3_nt: TGTGCCAGCAGTTACCCCACTAGCGGGAGTCGGTATGAGCAGTTCTTC

j_call: TRBJ2-7
v_call: TRBV4-2
d_call: -
clone_size: once
cdr3_aa: CASSHTGYEQYF
cdr3_nt: TGTGCCAGCAGCCATACCGGTTACGAGCAGTACTTC

j_call: TRBJ1-2
v_call: TRBV2
d_call: -
clone_size: -
cdr3_aa: CASSEWGRVGYGYTF
cdr3_nt: TGTGCCAGCAGTGAATGGGGCAGGGTCGGCTATGGCTACACCTTC

j_call: TRBJ2-2
v_call: TRBV9
d_call: -
clone_size: -
cdr3_aa: CASSVLGSPGAGELFF
cdr3_nt: TGTGCCAGCAGCGTCCTAGGGTCTCCAGGGGCCGGGGAGCTGTTTTTT

j_call: TRBJ2-5
v_call: TRBV5-1
d_call: -
clone_size: -
cdr3_aa: CASSDVRVGETQYF
cdr3_nt: TGCGCCAGCAGCGATGTCAGGGTCGGCGAGACCCAGTACTTC

j_call: TRBJ2-7
v_call: TRBV28
d_call: -
clone_size: -
cdr3_aa: CASSSSPGLGSLAYEQYF
cdr3_nt: TGTGCCAGCAGTTCCTCCCCCGGCCTGGGGAGCTTGGCCTACGAGCAGTACTTC

j_call: TRBJ2-5
v_call: TRBV18
d_call: -
clone_size: once
cdr3_aa: CASSPQGGSGETQYF
cdr3_nt: TGTGCCAGCTCACCACAGGGCGGGTCAGGAGAGACCCAGTACTTC

j_call: TRBJ1-6
v_call: TRBV5-1
d_call: -
clone_size: once
cdr3_aa: CASSLAREGAYNSPLHF
cdr3_nt: TGCGCCAGCAGCTTGGCTCGGGAGGGAGCTTATAATTCACCCCTCCACTTT

j_call: TRBJ1-5
v_call: TRBV3-1/TRBV3-2
d_call: -
clone_size: -
cdr3_aa: CASSQDRGQPQHF
cdr3_nt: TGTGCCAGCAGCCAAGATCGGGGTCAGCCCCAGCATTTT

j_call: TRBJ2-7
v_call: TRBV12-3/TRBV12-4
d_call: TRBD2
clone_size: once
cdr3_aa: CASRGVAGAEQYF
cdr3_nt: TGTGCCAGCAGGGGGGTAGCGGGAGCTGAGCAGTACTTC

j_call: TRBJ2-7
v_call: TRBV10-3
d_call: -
clone_size: once
cdr3_aa: CAISESLRAGPKYYEQYF
cdr3_nt: TGTGCCATCAGTGAGTCGCTTAGGGCAGGGCCAAAATACTACGAGCAGTACTTC

j_call: TRBJ2-1
v_call: TRBV15
d_call: TRBD2
clone_size: -
cdr3_aa: CATSRDPSSGSWREVNEQFF
cdr3_nt: TGTGCCACCAGCAGAGATCCGAGTAGCGGGAGTTGGCGTGAGGTGAATGAGCAGTTCTTC

j_call: TRBJ1-1
v_call: TRBV10-2
d_call: -
clone_size: -
cdr3_aa: CASGRDMGRTEAFF
cdr3_nt: TGCGCCAGTGGGAGGGATATGGGGCGGACTGAAGCTTTCTTT

j_call: TRBJ2-7
v_call: TRBV6-5
d_call: TRBD1
clone_size: -
cdr3_aa: CASSYSFGTGTYEQYF
cdr3_nt: TGTGCCAGCAGTTACTCGTTCGGGACAGGGACCTACGAGCAGTACTTC

j_call: TRBJ2-3
v_call: TRBV20-1
d_call: -
clone_size: -
cdr3_aa: CSASSGAGATDTQYF
cdr3_nt: TGCAGTGCTAGTTCAGGGGCGGGAGCCACAGATACGCAGTATTTT